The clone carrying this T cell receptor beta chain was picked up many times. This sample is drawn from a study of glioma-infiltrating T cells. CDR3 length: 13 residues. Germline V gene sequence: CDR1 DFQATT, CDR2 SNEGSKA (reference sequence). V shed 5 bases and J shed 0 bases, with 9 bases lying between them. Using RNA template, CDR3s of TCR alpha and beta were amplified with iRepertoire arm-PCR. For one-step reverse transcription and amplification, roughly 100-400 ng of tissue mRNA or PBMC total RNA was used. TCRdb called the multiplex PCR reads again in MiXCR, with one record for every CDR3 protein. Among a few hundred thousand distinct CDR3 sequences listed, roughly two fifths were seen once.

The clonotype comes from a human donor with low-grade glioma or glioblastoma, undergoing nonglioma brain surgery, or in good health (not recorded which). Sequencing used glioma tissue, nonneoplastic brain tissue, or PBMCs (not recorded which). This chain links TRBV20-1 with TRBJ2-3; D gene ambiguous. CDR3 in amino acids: CSAAGLSTDTQYF. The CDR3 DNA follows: TGCAGTGCTGCCGGCCTTAGCACAGATACGCAGTATTTT.